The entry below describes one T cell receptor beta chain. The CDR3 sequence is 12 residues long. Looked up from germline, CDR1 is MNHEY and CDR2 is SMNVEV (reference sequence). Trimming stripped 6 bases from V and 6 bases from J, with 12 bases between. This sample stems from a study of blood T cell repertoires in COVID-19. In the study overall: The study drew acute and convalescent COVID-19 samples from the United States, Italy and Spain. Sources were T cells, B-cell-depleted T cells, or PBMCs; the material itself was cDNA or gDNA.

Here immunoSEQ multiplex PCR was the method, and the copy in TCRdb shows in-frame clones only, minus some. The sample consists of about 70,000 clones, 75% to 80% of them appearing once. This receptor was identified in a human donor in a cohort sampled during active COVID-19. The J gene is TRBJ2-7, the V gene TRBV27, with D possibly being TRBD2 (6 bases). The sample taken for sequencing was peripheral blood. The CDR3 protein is CASSRELGEQYF. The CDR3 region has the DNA TGTGCCAGCAGCCGGGAGCTGGGCGAGCAGTACTTC.